These T cell receptor beta chains were read from a single sample in a study of T cell repertoires in cytomegalovirus infection. TCRdb reprocessed the reads with MiXCR, giving one entry per CDR3 protein. The profile shows about 770,000 distinct CDR3 sequences, about 28% of them singletons. Their target antigens are unknown. Sequenced material: cultured CD8+ T cells from PBMCs, taken from culture after CMV antigen stimulation. The receptors were gathered from a human donor in good health (CMV status not recorded). Some clones in this sample may be carry-over from other donors' samples. The CDR3 runs from the conserved cysteine through the conserved F or W. The order of the fields is J gene, D gene, clone size, V gene, CDR3 protein, CDR3 DNA. A D gene is named only where the DNA matches it firmly. Where a row states a size, it is once, few, many or the class of an expanded clone; other rows omit it.

j_call: TRBJ2-4
d_call: TRBD1
clone_size: many
v_call: TRBV6-6
cdr3_aa: CASSYGTGKKNIQYF
cdr3_nt: TGTGCCAGCAGTTACGGGACAGGGAAGAAAAACATTCAGTACTTC

j_call: TRBJ2-3
d_call: TRBD1
clone_size: -
v_call: TRBV6-1
cdr3_aa: CASSWDSASTDTQYF
cdr3_nt: TGTGCCAGCAGTTGGGACAGCGCTAGCACAGATACGCAGTATTTT

j_call: TRBJ2-1
d_call: -
clone_size: -
v_call: TRBV20-1
cdr3_aa: CSARSAEYSYNEQFF
cdr3_nt: TGCAGTGCTAGATCAGCGGAATACTCCTACAATGAGCAGTTCTTC

j_call: TRBJ1-1
d_call: -
clone_size: -
v_call: TRBV12-3/TRBV12-4
cdr3_aa: CASSLDSVLERTEAFF
cdr3_nt: TGTGCCAGCAGTTTAGATTCGGTCCTTGAAAGGACTGAAGCTTTCTTT

j_call: TRBJ2-1
d_call: TRBD1
clone_size: -
v_call: TRBV7-6
cdr3_aa: CASSWTGGREEQFF
cdr3_nt: TGTGCCAGCAGCTGGACAGGGGGAAGAGAGGAGCAGTTCTTC

j_call: TRBJ2-1
d_call: TRBD1
clone_size: many
v_call: TRBV7-2
cdr3_aa: CASSYTRGFYNEQFF
cdr3_nt: TGTGCCAGCAGCTACACCAGGGGGTTCTACAATGAGCAGTTCTTC

j_call: TRBJ1-3
d_call: -
clone_size: few
v_call: TRBV13
cdr3_aa: CASSLGPVISGNTIYF
cdr3_nt: TGTGCCAGCAGCTTAGGCCCGGTCATCTCTGGAAACACCATATATTTT

j_call: TRBJ2-1
d_call: TRBD1
clone_size: -
v_call: TRBV6-1
cdr3_aa: CASRPWVGQGANEQFF
cdr3_nt: TGTGCCAGCAGACCCTGGGTTGGACAGGGGGCAAATGAGCAGTTCTTC

j_call: TRBJ1-2
d_call: -
clone_size: -
v_call: TRBV12-3/TRBV12-4
cdr3_aa: CASSNTNSYGYTF
cdr3_nt: TGTGCCAGCAGTAACACGAATTCCTATGGCTACACCTTC

j_call: TRBJ2-4
d_call: -
clone_size: -
v_call: TRBV4-1
cdr3_aa: CASSQGTQAKNIQYF
cdr3_nt: TGCGCCAGCAGCCAAGGGACACAAGCCAAAAACATTCAGTACTTC

j_call: TRBJ1-2
d_call: -
clone_size: -
v_call: TRBV27
cdr3_aa: CASSVAGGYGYTF
cdr3_nt: TGTGCCAGCAGTGTCGCAGGAGGTTATGGCTACACCTTC

j_call: TRBJ2-1
d_call: -
clone_size: -
v_call: TRBV7-9
cdr3_aa: CASSLDPGLGYNEQFF
cdr3_nt: TGTGCCAGCAGCTTAGACCCGGGCCTTGGTTACAATGAGCAGTTCTTC

j_call: TRBJ2-7
d_call: -
clone_size: few
v_call: TRBV7-6
cdr3_aa: CASTLGTSSYEQYF
cdr3_nt: TGTGCCAGCACCTTAGGGACTTCTTCCTACGAGCAGTACTTC

j_call: TRBJ2-2
d_call: TRBD2
clone_size: few
v_call: TRBV12-3/TRBV12-4
cdr3_aa: CASPGGGSGELFF
cdr3_nt: TGTGCCAGCCCCGGGGGGGGTTCCGGGGAGCTGTTTTTT

j_call: TRBJ1-1
d_call: -
clone_size: -
v_call: TRBV10-3
cdr3_aa: CAISEAFTGTPNTEAFF
cdr3_nt: TGTGCCATCAGTGAAGCCTTCACGGGGACACCGAACACTGAAGCTTTCTTT

j_call: TRBJ1-1
d_call: -
clone_size: -
v_call: TRBV6-5
cdr3_aa: CASTINSLNTEAFF
cdr3_nt: TGTGCCAGCACAATCAACAGTTTGAACACTGAAGCTTTCTTT

j_call: TRBJ2-7
d_call: TRBD2
clone_size: -
v_call: TRBV27
cdr3_aa: CASSLSSGGAYEQYF
cdr3_nt: TGTGCCAGCAGTTTATCTAGCGGGGGAGCCTACGAGCAGTACTTC

j_call: TRBJ1-5
d_call: -
clone_size: -
v_call: TRBV6-5
cdr3_aa: CASSYGQGQPQHF
cdr3_nt: TGTGCCAGCAGTTACGGGCAGGGCCAGCCCCAGCATTTT

j_call: TRBJ2-5
d_call: TRBD2
clone_size: -
v_call: TRBV5-4
cdr3_aa: CASSFPLAGGTHGETQYF
cdr3_nt: TGTGCCAGCAGCTTCCCTTTAGCGGGGGGGACCCATGGGGAGACCCAGTACTTC

j_call: TRBJ2-4
d_call: -
clone_size: few
v_call: TRBV6-1
cdr3_aa: CASSEWAGRRENIQYF
cdr3_nt: TGTGCCAGCAGTGAATGGGCAGGGCGGAGGGAAAACATTCAGTACTTC

j_call: TRBJ1-2
d_call: -
clone_size: -
v_call: TRBV6-6
cdr3_aa: CASSRPGAGYGYTF
cdr3_nt: TGTGCCAGCTCGCGCCCCGGGGCAGGGTATGGCTACACCTTC

j_call: TRBJ1-1
d_call: -
clone_size: many
v_call: TRBV7-3
cdr3_aa: CASSPRIGTEAFF
cdr3_nt: TGTGCCAGCAGCCCAAGGATAGGCACTGAAGCTTTCTTT

j_call: TRBJ2-3
d_call: -
clone_size: few
v_call: TRBV5-4
cdr3_aa: CASSLEQGGDTQYF
cdr3_nt: TGTGCCAGCAGCTTGGAGCAGGGCGGAGATACGCAGTATTTT

j_call: TRBJ1-3
d_call: TRBD1
clone_size: many
v_call: TRBV29-1
cdr3_aa: CSVFDRGLNTIYF
cdr3_nt: TGCAGCGTTTTTGACAGGGGATTAAACACCATATATTTT

j_call: TRBJ2-1
d_call: TRBD1
clone_size: few
v_call: TRBV27
cdr3_aa: CASTFSGQGIDEQFF
cdr3_nt: TGTGCCAGCACTTTCTCGGGACAGGGAATTGATGAGCAGTTCTTC

j_call: TRBJ2-5
d_call: -
clone_size: -
v_call: TRBV6-5
cdr3_aa: CASSGDRYGSQETQYF
cdr3_nt: TGTGCCAGCAGCGGCGATCGATACGGGAGCCAAGAGACCCAGTACTTC

j_call: TRBJ2-1
d_call: -
clone_size: -
v_call: TRBV20-1
cdr3_aa: CSARARDRLYNEQFF
cdr3_nt: TGCAGTGCTAGAGCCCGGGATCGGCTCTACAATGAGCAGTTCTTC

j_call: TRBJ2-1
d_call: -
clone_size: few
v_call: TRBV4-1
cdr3_aa: CASSQDRQREQFF
cdr3_nt: TGCGCCAGCAGCCAAGATAGACAGCGTGAGCAGTTCTTC

j_call: TRBJ1-6
d_call: -
clone_size: -
v_call: TRBV6-2/TRBV6-3
cdr3_aa: CASSYSQATLRYNSPLHF
cdr3_nt: TGTGCCAGCAGTTACTCCCAAGCCACCCTACGATATAATTCACCCCTCCACTTT

j_call: TRBJ1-1
d_call: -
clone_size: -
v_call: TRBV7-2
cdr3_aa: CASSPIATEAFF
cdr3_nt: TGTGCCAGCAGCCCTATCGCCACTGAAGCTTTCTTT